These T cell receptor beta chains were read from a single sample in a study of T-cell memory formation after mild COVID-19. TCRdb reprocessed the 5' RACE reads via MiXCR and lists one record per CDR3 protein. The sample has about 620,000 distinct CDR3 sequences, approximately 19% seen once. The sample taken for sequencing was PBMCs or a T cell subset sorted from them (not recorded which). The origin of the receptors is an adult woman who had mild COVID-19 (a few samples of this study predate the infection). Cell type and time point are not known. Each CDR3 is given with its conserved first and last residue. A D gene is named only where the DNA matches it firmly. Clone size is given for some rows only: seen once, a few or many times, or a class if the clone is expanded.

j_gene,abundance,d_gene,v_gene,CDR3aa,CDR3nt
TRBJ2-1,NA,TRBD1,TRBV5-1,CASSLTQGAGEQFF,TGCGCCAGCAGCTTGACACAGGGGGCCGGTGAGCAGTTCTTC
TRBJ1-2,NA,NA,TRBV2,CASGQVEGYTF,TGTGCCAGCGGGCAGGTCGAGGGCTACACCTTC
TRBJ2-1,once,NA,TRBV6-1,CASSTLGGGLNEQFF,TGTGCCAGCAGTACCTTGGGGGGGGGCCTCAATGAGCAGTTCTTC
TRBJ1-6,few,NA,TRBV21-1,CASSTAKTGGRSPLHF,TGTGCCAGCAGCACAGCAAAAACAGGGGGTCGGTCACCCCTCCACTTT
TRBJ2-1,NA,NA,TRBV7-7,CASSFVYSSYNEQFF,TGTGCCAGCAGCTTCGTGTACAGCTCCTACAATGAGCAGTTCTTC
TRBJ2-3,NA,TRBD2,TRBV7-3,CSSSTLAGHTQYF,TGTTCCAGCAGCACTCTAGCGGGCCATACGCAGTATTTT
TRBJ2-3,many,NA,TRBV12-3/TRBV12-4,CASSSADSTVGIRRSQYF,TGTGCCAGCAGTTCCGCTGACTCCACGGTGGGGATAAGACGGTCGCAGTATTTT
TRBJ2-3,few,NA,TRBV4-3,CASSQGGWVSTDTQYF,TGCGCCAGCAGCCAAGGTGGCTGGGTTAGCACAGATACGCAGTATTTT
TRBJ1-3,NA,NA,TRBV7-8,CASFSGHSGNTIYF,TGTGCCAGCTTTAGCGGACACTCTGGAAACACCATATATTTT
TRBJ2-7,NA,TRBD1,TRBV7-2,CASSFGGRQGSREQYF,TGTGCCAGCAGTTTTGGTGGGAGACAGGGGAGTCGGGAGCAGTACTTC
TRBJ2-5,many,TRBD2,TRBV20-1,CSASSGGGPETQYF,TGCAGTGCTTCCTCGGGGGGGGGGCCTGAGACCCAGTACTTC
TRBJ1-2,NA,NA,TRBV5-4,CASSHEGTYGYTF,TGTGCCAGCAGCCATGAGGGGACCTATGGCTACACCTTC
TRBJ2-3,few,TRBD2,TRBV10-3,CAISPGLDTDTQYF,TGTGCCATCAGCCCGGGACTAGACACAGATACGCAGTATTTT
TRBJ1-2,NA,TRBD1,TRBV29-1,CSAWTGTSYGYTF,TGCAGCGCATGGACAGGAACTTCCTATGGCTACACCTTC
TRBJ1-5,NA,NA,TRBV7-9,CASRGPRSNQPQHF,TGTGCCAGCAGAGGACCGCGTAGCAATCAGCCCCAGCATTTT
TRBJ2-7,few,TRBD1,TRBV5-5,CASTDRQGSNYEQYF,TGTGCCAGCACCGATCGACAGGGTTCCAACTACGAGCAGTACTTC
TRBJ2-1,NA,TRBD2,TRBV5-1,CASIPKGSGSIGEQFF,TGCGCCAGCATCCCGAAGGGTAGCGGGAGCATTGGTGAGCAGTTCTTC
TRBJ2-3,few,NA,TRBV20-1,CSALPGPEAQYF,TGCAGTGCATTACCGGGACCCGAAGCCCAGTATTTT
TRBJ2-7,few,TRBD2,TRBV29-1,CSVELPGLAGFYEQYF,TGCAGCGTTGAGTTACCGGGACTAGCGGGATTCTACGAGCAGTACTTC
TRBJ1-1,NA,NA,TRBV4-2,CASSQDRGVGRLAFF,TGTGCCAGCAGCCAAGATCGAGGGGTAGGGCGATTAGCTTTCTTT
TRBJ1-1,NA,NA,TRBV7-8,CASSLVGGGVNTEAFF,TGTGCCAGCAGCTTAGTTGGTGGGGGGGTGAACACTGAAGCTTTCTTT
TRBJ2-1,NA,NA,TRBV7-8,CASSRRGPLYNEQFF,TGTGCCAGCAGCCGGCGGGGGCCCCTCTACAATGAGCAGTTCTTC
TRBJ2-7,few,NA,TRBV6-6,CASSSPLGGHEQYF,TGTGCCAGCAGTTCCCCCCTCGGGGGACACGAGCAGTACTTC
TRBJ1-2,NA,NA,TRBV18,CASSQERAMRINYGYTF,TGTGCCAGCTCCCAGGAAAGGGCGATGAGAATTAACTATGGCTACACCTTC
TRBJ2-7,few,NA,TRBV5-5,CASTAIGHSYEQYF,TGTGCCAGCACCGCAATCGGACACAGCTACGAGCAGTACTTC
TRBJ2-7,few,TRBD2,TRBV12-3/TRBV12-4,CASSISSGADEQYF,TGTGCCAGCAGTATAAGTAGCGGGGCTGACGAGCAGTACTTC
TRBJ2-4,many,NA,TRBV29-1,CSAARTDSRGRNIQYF,TGCAGCGCCGCCCGAACCGACAGCCGGGGGCGAAACATTCAGTACTTC
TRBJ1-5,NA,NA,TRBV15,CATSRDRGRNQPQHF,TGTGCCACCAGCAGAGATCGGGGGAGAAATCAGCCCCAGCATTTT
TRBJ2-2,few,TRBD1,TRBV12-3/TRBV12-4,CASRTGTGGTGELFF,TGTGCCAGCAGAACCGGGACAGGGGGCACCGGGGAGCTGTTTTTT
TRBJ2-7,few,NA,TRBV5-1,CASSSSGGQGEQYF,TGCGCCAGCAGCTCCTCCGGGGGGCAAGGCGAGCAGTACTTC
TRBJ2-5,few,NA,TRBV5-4,CASSLARDQETQYF,TGTGCCAGCAGCTTGGCGAGAGACCAAGAGACCCAGTACTTC
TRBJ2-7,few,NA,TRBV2,CASRIYGGSAYEQYF,TGTGCCAGCAGGATTTATGGGGGATCAGCCTACGAGCAGTACTTC